The clone carrying this T cell receptor (beta chain) has just one count. The target antigen is unknown. The data were obtained in a study of T cell responses to AZD1222 COVID-19 vaccine. This CDR3 is 16 amino acids long. The germline V and J ends were trimmed by 3 bases and 0 bases, with 12 bases remaining between them. Germline-derived CDR1 and CDR2 are DFQATT and SNEGSKA (reference sequence). Notes on the study in general: After the peak T cell response, and only then, were repertoires sampled. There were mostly white British donors and more females than males, and clonal diversity was possibly underestimated.

The table came from immunoSEQ multiplex PCR; TCRdb's copy has only in-frame clones and leaves some out. The repertoire has over 100,000 clones, 91% of them found once; the top ten carry around 7%. The rearrangement uses TRBV20-1 and TRBJ1-6; a possible D gene is TRBD1 (5 bases). This TCR was recovered from an adult in good health. The sequences come from peripheral blood, collected on day 0 of AZD1222 vaccination. CDR3 sequence reads: CSASIRGSSYNSPLHF. The CDR3 DNA follows: TGCAGTGCTAGTATTCGGGGGAGCTCCTATAATTCACCCCTCCACTTT.